The clone carrying this T cell receptor (beta chain) was seen many times. Lacking the conserved final phenylalanine or tryptophan, this CDR3 likely reflects a read error. The sample originates from a study of Graves' ophthalmopathy and Graves' hyperthyroidism. Amplifying from RNA transcripts, the study obtained TCR beta CDR3 regions. Following a first-round RT-PCR that used HTBI primers, a second-round multiplex PCR was carried out. TCRdb re-called the multiplex PCR reads through MiXCR, storing one row per CDR3 protein. There are roughly 400,000 distinct CDR3 sequences in the sample; about 15% occur only once, and 2% to 2.5% lies in the top ten. As diagnostic evidence, clinical symptoms, serum thyroxine, TRAb, thyroid ultrasound and orbital computed tomography were relied upon. The sequenced sample was peripheral blood. This receptor was obtained from an adult woman with stable Graves' hyperthyroidism.

In DNA, the CDR3 is TGTGCCAGCAGCTTACTTGACAGTAGTAATTCACCCCTCCACTAT. Translation: CASSLLDSSNSPLHY. The J gene is TRBJ1-6, the V gene TRBV7-2; a weak D match, TRBD1 (5 bases). This CDR3 contains 15 residues. Trimming cost V 2 bases and J 6 bases, with 11 bases left between them. Germline CDR1 SGHTA, CDR2 FQGNSA.